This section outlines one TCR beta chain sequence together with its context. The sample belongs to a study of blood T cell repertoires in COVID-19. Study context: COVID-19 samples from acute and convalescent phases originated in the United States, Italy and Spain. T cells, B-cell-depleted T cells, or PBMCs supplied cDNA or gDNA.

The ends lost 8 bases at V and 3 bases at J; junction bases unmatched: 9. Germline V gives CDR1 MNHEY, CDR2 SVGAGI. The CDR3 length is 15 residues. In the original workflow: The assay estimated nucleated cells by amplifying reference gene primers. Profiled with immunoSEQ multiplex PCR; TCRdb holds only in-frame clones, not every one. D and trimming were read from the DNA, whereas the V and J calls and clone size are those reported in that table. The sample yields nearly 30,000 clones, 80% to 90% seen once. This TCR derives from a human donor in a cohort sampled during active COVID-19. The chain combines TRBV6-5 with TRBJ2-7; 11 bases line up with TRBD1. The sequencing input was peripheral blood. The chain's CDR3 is CASLVPDRGHYEQYF. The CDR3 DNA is TGTGCCAGCCTCGTCCCGGACAGGGGGCACTACGAGCAGTACTTC.